Below, 9 T cell receptor beta chains from the same sample are listed, as sequenced in a study of T-cell reconstitution after alpha-beta-depleted transplantation in children. Unique molecular identifiers were incorporated when the TCRbeta library was constructed. TCRdb ran MiXCR on the PCR reads and lists one entry per CDR3 protein. The top ten hold approximately 2.3% of the sample, which has about 500,000 distinct CDR3 sequences, approximately 32% seen once. Sequencing used PBMCs from the stem cell graft donor, obtained from the stem cell graft. These receptors originate from a human donor who donated a stem cell graft to a child with aplastic anemia.

The CDR3 loop is CASSLGDSRNSPLHF. Here the CDR3 DNA reads TGCGCCAGCAGCTTGGGGGACAGCAGGAATTCACCCCTCCACTTT. This chain links TRBV5-1 with TRBJ1-6; 7 bases fit TRBD1. Germline lookup yields CDR1 SGHRS and CDR2 YFSETQ. V lost 0 bases and J lost 7; bases outside the gene matches: 4. The CDR3 covers 15 residues.

DNA of the CDR3: TGTGCCAGCAGCTTCCCTAGCCCCACTGAAAAACTGTTTTTT. The encoded protein is CASSFPSPTEKLFF. The chain is built from TRBV5-5 and TRBJ1-4; D remains unclear. Germline values: CDR1 SGHKS, CDR2 YYEKEE (reference sequence). This CDR3 region has 14 residues. Trimming took 2 bases from V and 7 from J, leaving 12 bases between them.

The chain employs TRBV6-9 and TRBJ1-1; D call uncertain. V gave up 1 base and J gave up 1 base, with 7 bases separating them. Germline loops: CDR1 MNHGY, CDR2 SVAAGI. The length of the CDR3 is 14 residues. DNA of the CDR3: TGTGCCAGCAGTTATTTGGAGGGGAACACTGAAGCTTTCTTT. Translated, it gives CASSYLEGNTEAFF.

The sample holds one count of this clonotype. The junction departs from germline at one end; a sequencing error may be responsible. This chain connects TRBV20-1 to TRBJ2-3; D gene uncertain. Germline V lookup: CDR1 DFQATT, CDR2 SNEGSKA (reference sequence). The CDR3 spans 11 residues. Here the CDR3 DNA reads TGCAGTGCTAGCCCCGGCAATACGGAGTATTTT. It encodes CSASPGNTEYF.

The rearrangement uses TRBV7-9 and TRBJ1-4; D unresolved. V was pared by 6 bases and J by 2 bases, with 10 bases between. The CDR3 is 14 amino acids. Germline loops: CDR1 SEHNR, CDR2 FQNEAQ (reference sequence). This chain's CDR3 is CASSSGGTNEKLFF. The CDR3, as DNA: TGTGCCAGCAGTTCGGGAGGGACTAATGAAAAACTGTTTTTT.

The CDR3 coding sequence is TGCGCTATACAGCGGGGGGTCCTAGCGGGAGCTGGGAATGAGCAGTTCTTC. It yields the protein CAIQRGVLAGAGNEQFF. This chain joins TRBV10-2 and TRBJ2-1; the match to TRBD2 covers 10 bases. Germline V gives CDR1 WSHSY, CDR2 SAAADI. The CDR3 is 17 residues long.

This clonotype was detected a few times. The chain is built from TRBV14 and TRBJ1-4; D unclear. V was cut by 4 bases and J by 4 bases, with 13 bases left in between. This CDR3 has 15 amino acids. Germline assignment: CDR1 SGHDN and CDR2 FVKESK. CDR3 nucleotides: TGTGCCAGCAGCCGAAACAAGGGTTTTAATGAAAAACTGTTTTTT. It encodes CASSRNKGFNEKLFF.

This clonotype has just a few counts. The chain joins TRBV7-8 to TRBJ2-3, with D maybe TRBD2 (5 bases). Germline CDR1 reads SGHVS; CDR2 reads FQNEAQ. There are 15 residues in the CDR3. V shed 0 bases and J shed 3 bases, with 10 bases lying between them. In nucleotides, the CDR3 is TGTGCCAGCAGCTTAGCGTTTAGGAGGACAGATACGCAGTATTTT. This encodes CASSLAFRRTDTQYF.

CDR3 protein: CSARELGQGSSYYEQYF. The CDR3 bases are TGCAGTGCTAGAGAGCTAGGACAGGGTTCAAGCTATTACGAGCAGTACTTC. The rearrangement joins TRBV20-1 to TRBJ2-7, with 8 bases that match TRBD1. In germline, CDR1 is DFQATT, CDR2 SNEGSKA (reference sequence). Trimming removed 0 bases from V and 4 bases from J; junction bases left unmatched: 14. This CDR3 spans 17 amino acids.